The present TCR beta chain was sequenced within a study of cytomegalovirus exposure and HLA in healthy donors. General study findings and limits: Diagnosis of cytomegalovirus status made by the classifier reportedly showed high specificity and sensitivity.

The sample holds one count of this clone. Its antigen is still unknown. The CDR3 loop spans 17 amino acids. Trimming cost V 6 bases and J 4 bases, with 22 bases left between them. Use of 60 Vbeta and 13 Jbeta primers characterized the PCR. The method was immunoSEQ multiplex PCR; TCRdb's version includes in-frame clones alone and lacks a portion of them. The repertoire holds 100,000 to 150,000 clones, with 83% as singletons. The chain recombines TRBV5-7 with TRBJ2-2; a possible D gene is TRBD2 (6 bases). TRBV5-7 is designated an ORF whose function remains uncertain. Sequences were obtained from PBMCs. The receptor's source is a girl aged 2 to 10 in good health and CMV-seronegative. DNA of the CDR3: TGTGCCAGCATCCACCGGGCAGCGGGTAGTGGCACCGGGGAGCTGTTTTTT. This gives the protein CASIHRAAGSGTGELFF.